The 16 T cell receptor beta chains given below trace back to one sample, sequenced in a study of blood T cells in healthy people across ages. Alongside a J-beta primer mix, a sample-barcoded 5' primer served in a second PCR lasting roughly 6 to 12 cycles. TCRdb called the 5' RACE reads again in MiXCR, with one record for every CDR3 protein. The sample records about 1.5 million distinct CDR3 sequences, roughly 40% being singletons. Sequencing used blood. These receptor sequences come from a woman aged 18-35 years in good health.

CDR3 sequence (DNA): TGTGCCAGCAGTTTAACTGGGACTAGAGATGAGCAGTACTTC. This codes for CASSLTGTRDEQYF. J is TRBJ2-7 and V is TRBV12-3 or TRBV12-4; TRBD2 matches 8 bases. After removal of 2 bases from V and 7 bases from J, the junction contained 7 bases not matched to a gene. The CDR3 runs to 14 residues.

V gene TRBV9 combines with J gene TRBJ2-3; the D gene is possibly TRBD2 (5 bases). V lost 3 bases and J lost 0, with 14 bases in between. The CDR3 spans 16 residues. Germline CDR1 SGDLS, CDR2 YYNGEE. The CDR3 nucleotides are TGTGCCAGCAGCGACGGGATTACCCCTAGCACAGATACGCAGTATTTT. Translating gives CASSDGITPSTDTQYF.

This clonotype was counted only a few times. V and J are TRBV12-3 or TRBV12-4 and TRBJ2-4; no firm D call. V dropped 4 bases and J dropped 3 bases, with 13 bases sitting between them. The CDR3 length is 15 residues. CDR3 bases: TGTGCCAGCAGTTCTCCCGACTTGGGCAAAAACATTCAGTACTTC. Protein: CASSSPDLGKNIQYF.

This clonotype was seen a few times. This chain connects TRBV20-1 to TRBJ2-7, with 8 bases fitting TRBD1. J gave up 2 bases and V 7 bases, and 7 bases lay outside the gene matches. In germline, CDR1 is DFQATT, CDR2 SNEGSKA (reference sequence). The CDR3 is made up of 13 amino acids. CDR3 sequence reads: CSVRGQGPYEQYF. The CDR3 nucleotides are TGCAGTGTCAGGGGGCAGGGTCCCTACGAGCAGTACTTC.

This clonotype was counted only a few times. This chain joins TRBV20-1 and TRBJ2-5, with 8 positions matching TRBD2. The CDR3 is 14 residues long. The germline CDR1 and CDR2 sequences are DFQATT and SNEGSKA (reference sequence). V was clipped by 4 bases and J by 0 bases; unmatched bases: 4. CDR3 sequence reads: CSATRLAYQETQYF. The CDR3 nucleotides are TGCAGTGCTACCAGACTAGCGTACCAAGAGACCCAGTACTTC.

The chain couples TRBV12-3 or TRBV12-4 to TRBJ2-1; possible D gene TRBD1, 6 bases. Trimming stripped 6 bases from V and 10 bases from J, with 16 bases between. The CDR3 has 13 amino acids. This CDR3 reads CASRVQGSYEQFF. The CDR3 DNA reads TGTGCCAGCAGAGTACAGGGCTCCTACGAGCAGTTCTTC.

This clonotype was observed many times. The V call is TRBV9, the J call TRBJ2-3; no reliable D call. V gave up 0 bases and J gave up 6 bases, with 11 bases separating them. CDR1 and CDR2 from the germline V gene are SGDLS and YYNGEE. The CDR3 sequence is 14 residues long. The chain's CDR3 is CASSVATRGDTQYF. CDR3 nucleotides: TGTGCCAGCAGCGTAGCTACCCGTGGGGATACGCAGTATTTT.

The V gene is TRBV3-1, the J gene TRBJ1-2, with D hard to call. Germline-derived CDR1 and CDR2 are LGHDT and YNNKEL (reference sequence). Trimming took off 0 bases at V and 8 bases at J, with 16 bases between the two ends. This CDR3 is 15 amino acids long. The CDR3 protein is CASSQDMRFTEGYTF. Written as DNA, the CDR3 is TGTGCCAGCAGCCAAGATATGCGGTTCACGGAGGGCTACACCTTC. Together with reference TRBV3-1 and TRBJ1-2, the CDR3 gives the full variable domain: DTAVSQTPKYLVTQMGNDKSIKCEQNLGHDTMYWYKQDSKKFLKIMFSYNNKELIINETVPNRFSPKSPDKAHLNLHINSLELGDSAVYFCASSQDMRFTEGYTFGSGTRLTVV.

V is TRBV29-1 and J is TRBJ2-4; 10 bases agree with TRBD2. J was trimmed by 13 bases and V by 6 bases; bases with no gene match: 18. The CDR3 totals 15 residues. Germline V gene lookup returns CDR1 SQVTM and CDR2 ANQGSEA. CDR3 loop: CSVPTSTSGGAGQYF. CDR3 in DNA: TGCAGCGTCCCGACGTCGACAAGCGGGGGGGCCGGGCAGTACTTC.

This clonotype turned up a few times. The rearrangement uses TRBV3-1 and TRBJ2-3; weak D call: TRBD1 (5 bases). Germline values: CDR1 LGHDT, CDR2 YNNKEL (reference sequence). The CDR3 contains 15 residues. The V end was cut by 7 bases, the J end by 5 bases, with 19 bases between. CDR3 sequence: CASTSPQRGVDTQYF. In DNA, the CDR3 is TGTGCCAGCACCTCCCCGCAAAGGGGTGTAGATACGCAGTATTTT.

The rearrangement joins TRBV5-1 to TRBJ2-1, with TRBD2 matching 12 bases. Gene TRBJ2-7 matches the end of the DNA better, so the J call may be wrong. Germline CDR1 reads SGHRS; CDR2 reads YFSETQ. The CDR3 extends over 17 amino acids. The CDR3 DNA sequence: TGCGCCAGCAGCTGGGCACTAGCGGGGGGCTCCTACAATGAGCAGTACTTC. This translates into CASSWALAGGSYNEQYF.

The V gene is TRBV6-6, the J gene TRBJ1-2, with TRBD1 matching over 7 bases. The CDR3 consists of 16 residues. With 4 bases clipped from V and 0 bases from J, the junction kept 8 bases outside the gene matches. CDR1 is MNHNY, CDR2 SVGAGI, per germline (reference sequence). The CDR3 DNA follows: TGTGCCAGCAGTTCCAAGGACAGGCTCCCTAACTATGGCTACACCTTC. Protein product: CASSSKDRLPNYGYTF.

The genes are TRBV20-1 and TRBJ1-5, with D possibly being TRBD1 (6 bases). V lost 4 bases, J lost 4 bases, and 17 bases lay in between. CDR1 is DFQATT, CDR2 SNEGSKA, per germline (reference sequence). The CDR3 consists of 15 residues. The CDR3 reads CSAKPPGQRNQPQHF. CDR3 DNA sequence: TGCAGTGCTAAGCCTCCGGGACAACGAAATCAGCCCCAGCATTTT.

This chain uses TRBV6-5 with TRBJ2-1, with 9 bases fitting TRBD2. CDR3 length equals 16 residues. In germline, CDR1 is MNHEY, CDR2 SVGAGI. With 6 bases clipped from V and 5 bases from J, the junction kept 11 bases outside the gene matches. CDR3 nucleotides: TGTGCCAGCAGCCAAACCTTAGCGGGGGACAACAATGAGCAGTTCTTC. Its protein product is CASSQTLAGDNNEQFF.

This rearrangement joins TRBV27 to TRBJ2-4, with TRBD2 as a possible D gene (6 bases). The J call may be wrong; the DNA end is better matched by TRBJ2-7. The CDR3 runs to 15 residues. Germline V lookup: CDR1 MNHEY, CDR2 SMNVEV (reference sequence). The DNA for the CDR3 is TGTGCCAGCAGTCCTGACCGACTAGTTACCAACGAGCAGTACTTC. Encoded protein: CASSPDRLVTNEQYF.

The chain uses TRBV2 and TRBJ2-1, with 8 bases lining up with TRBD2. CDR1 SNHLY and CDR2 FYNNEI come from the germline V gene. This CDR3 region has 12 residues. The CDR3 nucleotides read TGTGTCACGGGACTAGACTACAATGAGCAGTTCTTC. As protein: CVTGLDYNEQFF. Full variable domain (rest looked up from reference TRBV2 and TRBJ2-1): EPEVTQTPSHQVTQMGQEVILRCVPISNHLYFYWYRQILGQKVEFLVSFYNNEISEKSEIFDDQFSVERPDGSNFTLKIRSTKLEDSAMYFCVTGLDYNEQFFGPGTRLTVL.